This T cell receptor (beta chain) appears in the sequencing data of a study of blood T cell repertoires in COVID-19. Study-level background: From T cells, B-cell-depleted T cells, or PBMCs came the material, which was cDNA or gDNA.

The length of the CDR3 is 15 residues. Germline lookup yields CDR1 GTSNPN and CDR2 SVGIG (reference sequence). V lost 1 base to trimming and J lost 2 bases, with 14 bases between them. Data came from immunoSEQ multiplex PCR; TCRdb stores just in-frame clones and leaves some out. The sample has around 100,000 clones, 85% to 90% seen once; the top ten hold less than 4%. This chain joins TRBV30 and TRBJ1-1; TRBD1 is a possible D gene (6 bases). The sequencing sample was made of peripheral blood. This clonotype was obtained from a human donor in a cohort sampled during active COVID-19. The CDR3 here is CAWSGGEGGNTEAFF. CDR3 nucleotides: TGTGCCTGGAGTGGCGGGGAGGGGGGAAACACTGAAGCTTTCTTT.